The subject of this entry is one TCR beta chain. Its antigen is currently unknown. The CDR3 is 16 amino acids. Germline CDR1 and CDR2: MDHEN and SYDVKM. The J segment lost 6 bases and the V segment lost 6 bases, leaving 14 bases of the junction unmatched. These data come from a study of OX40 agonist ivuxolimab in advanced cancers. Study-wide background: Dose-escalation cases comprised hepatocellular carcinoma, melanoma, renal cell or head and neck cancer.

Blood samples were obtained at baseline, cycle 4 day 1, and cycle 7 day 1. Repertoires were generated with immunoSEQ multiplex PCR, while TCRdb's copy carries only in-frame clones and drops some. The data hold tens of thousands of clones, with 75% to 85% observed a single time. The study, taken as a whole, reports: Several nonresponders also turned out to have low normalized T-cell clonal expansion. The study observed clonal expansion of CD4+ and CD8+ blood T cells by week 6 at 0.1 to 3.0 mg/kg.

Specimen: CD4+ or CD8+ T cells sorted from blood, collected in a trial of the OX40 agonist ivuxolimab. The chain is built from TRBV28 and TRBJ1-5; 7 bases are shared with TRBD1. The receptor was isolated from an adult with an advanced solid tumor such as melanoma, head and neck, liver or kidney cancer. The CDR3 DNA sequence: TGTGCCAGCAGGCTACCGGGACAGCTTTTCGGTCAGCCCCAGCATTTT. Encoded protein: CASRLPGQLFGQPQHF.